A selection of T cell receptor beta chains follows, all from one sample in a study of identifying expanded T cells in peripheral blood. Clones were read by immunoSEQ multiplex PCR, and TCRdb kept only the in-frame ones, dropping some. Of 84,000 or so clones in the sample, about nine tenths were seen once. The specimen sequenced was blood. These receptors all come from a person between 18 and 75 years old in good health. Both conserved end residues are part of each CDR3. D genes are given only for firm matches. Expanded clones get a size class; other rows say once, few or many, or leave the size out.

j_call | cdr3_length | clone_size | d_call | v_call | cdr3_aa | cdr3_nt
TRBJ2-5 | 15 | . | TRBD1 | TRBV11-3 | CASSSDRDREETQYF | TGTGCCAGCAGCTCGGACCGGGACAGGGAGGAGACCCAGTACTTC
TRBJ1-1 | 14 | . | TRBD1 | TRBV9 | CASSVTGGNTEAFF | TGTGCCAGCAGCGTAACAGGGGGAAACACTGAAGCTTTCTTT
TRBJ2-4 | 15 | . | TRBD1 | TRBV19 | CATLKVQGARNIQYF | TGTGCCACTCTCAAAGTCCAGGGGGCTAGAAACATTCAGTACTTC
TRBJ1-3 | 15 | . | . | TRBV10-3 | CAIGQSGISGNTIYF | TGTGCCATCGGGCAGTCGGGCATCTCTGGAAACACCATATATTTT
TRBJ2-5 | 16 | . | TRBD2 | TRBV29-1 | CSVEDQERGPQETQYF | TGCAGCGTTGAAGATCAGGAGCGGGGGCCCCAAGAGACCCAGTACTTC
TRBJ2-5 | 14 | . | . | TRBV5-5 | CASSPPWGRETQYF | TGTGCCAGCAGCCCCCCTTGGGGGCGAGAGACCCAGTACTTC
TRBJ2-1 | 16 | . | TRBD2 | TRBV7-3 | CASSLTKLAGLGEQFF | TGTGCCAGCAGCTTAACAAAACTAGCGGGATTAGGTGAGCAGTTCTTC
TRBJ2-2 | 17 | . | . | TRBV5-8 | CASSLVRSVLNTGELFF | TGTGCCAGCAGCTTGGTTCGGTCCGTTTTGAACACCGGGGAGCTGTTTTTT
TRBJ2-2 | 16 | . | TRBD2 | TRBV29-1 | CSVQTSGTRVPGELFF | TGCAGCGTTCAAACCTCCGGGACTAGGGTTCCCGGGGAGCTGTTTTTT
TRBJ2-2 | 13 | . | TRBD1 | TRBV5-1 | CASSPGQAGELFF | TGCGCCAGCAGCCCCGGACAGGCCGGGGAGCTGTTTTTT
TRBJ2-1 | 14 | once | . | TRBV2 | CASKPGPSYNEQFF | TGTGCCAGCAAACCGGGACCAAGCTACAATGAGCAGTTCTTC
TRBJ1-5 | 15 | once | TRBD1 | TRBV28 | CASSSGGLVNQPQHF | TGTGCCAGCAGTTCAGGGGGCCTAGTCAATCAGCCCCAGCATTTT
TRBJ2-1 | 15 | . | . | TRBV11-2 | CASSSRLGSYNEQFF | TGTGCCAGCAGCAGCCGGCTGGGATCCTACAATGAGCAGTTCTTC
TRBJ2-5 | 14 | . | TRBD1 | TRBV10-3 | CAISESGTEETQYF | TGTGCCATCAGTGAGTCCGGGACAGAAGAGACCCAGTACTTC
TRBJ2-5 | 13 | once | TRBD2 | TRBV7-2 | CASSLGGQETQYF | TGTGCCAGCAGCTTGGGGGGGCAAGAGACCCAGTACTTC
TRBJ2-1 | 14 | . | . | TRBV18 | CASSPPRRTNEQFF | TGTGCCAGCTCACCACCGAGAAGGACGAATGAGCAGTTCTTC
TRBJ2-7 | 14 | few | . | TRBV5-5 | CASSLILVAREQYF | TGTGCCAGCAGCTTGATTTTGGTGGCCCGCGAGCAGTACTTC
TRBJ1-6 | 9 | . | . | TRBV2 | CASGPPLHF | TGTGCCAGCGGGCCGCCCCTCCACTTT
TRBJ1-2 | 15 | . | . | TRBV7-2 | CASSLVGRGNYGYTF | TGTGCCAGCAGCTTAGTTGGTAGGGGAAACTATGGCTACACCTTC
TRBJ1-5 | 15 | . | TRBD1 | TRBV28 | CASRGHRGGNQPQHF | TGTGCCAGCAGGGGGCACAGGGGGGGGAATCAGCCCCAGCATTTT
TRBJ1-2 | 14 | . | . | TRBV9 | CASSSGLLSYGYTF | TGTGCCAGCAGCTCCGGACTTCTCTCCTATGGCTACACCTTC
TRBJ1-1 | 13 | . | . | TRBV6-6 | CASSYGRNTEAFF | TGTGCCAGCAGTTACGGCAGAAACACTGAAGCTTTCTTT